This TCR beta chain was documented in a study of shared clonotypes between healthy human individuals (TCRdb year 2020). Study-wide context: The cohort comprised two women and a few men aged 18 to 49 years. Per donor, three plates each were used for CD4 naive and CD4 memory, two for CD8 naive, and one for CD8 memory. Blood TCR repertoires of 5 or 6 healthy adults were deeply sequenced to estimate repertoire size and the extent of clonotype sharing between individuals. To increase sequencing depth and limit assay-specific biases, different laboratories used diverse techniques to prepare libraries and sequence TCR repertoires. Per donor, leukapheresis produced somewhere between about 0.9 and 9 billion PBMCs. General study outcomes and caveats: Only blood was sampled, and tissue TCR repertoires likely differ from those in blood. Incomplete sequencing was indicated by rarefaction of sorted-subset datasets, despite the large sequencing depth. Compared with non-shared clonotypes, the clonotypes found in all four sorted-subset donors had higher generation probabilities. The genetic and exposure-history diversity represented was limited by the small number of donors. Pairwise subsampling indicated that sequencing depth was expected to affect the degree of clonotype sharing among donors. Estimated clonotype richness was generally larger for naive than for memory subsets. About 5% of naive CD4, 3.5% of naive CD8, approximately 2% of memory CD4, and 0.4% of memory CD8 clonotypes were shared across a few donors.

Using the deep immunoSEQ assay, multiplex PCR amplified TCR CDR3 regions from genomic DNA. Extracted genomic DNA from each cell subset was spread evenly across all wells of several immunoSEQ 96-well plates, with each plate serving as a replicate. For sorted subsets, 200 to 250 ng of genomic DNA, equivalent to 25,000 to 35,000 T cell genomes, went into each replicate PCR. Purified libraries were measured with a Qubit 3.0 fluorometer, size-checked on a Bioanalyzer 2100, and measured again with the KAPA Library Quantification kit. Each immunoSEQ 96-well plate was sequenced on its own single-read 150-cycle Illumina NextSeq 550 flow cell. In the source study's methods: Because the immunoSEQ output held only junctional sequences and lacked quality scores, the filtering could not match the filtering applied to full-length reads. Sequences were annotated with PyIR, a Python wrapper for IgBLAST v1.9, and V/J genes and CDR3 were assigned using IMGT germline references. Reads with weak V/J assignments (E-value above 1e-6), missing CDR3, stop codons, out-of-frame junctions, or ambiguous translated residues were removed. A V3J clonotype was defined by an identical inferred V gene, J gene, and CDR3 amino acid sequence. To compute the percentage overlap between repertoires, the number of shared unique clonotypes was divided by the size of the smaller repertoire. RTK rarefaction, the Chao1 estimator, and Recon v2.1 estimates of unobserved clonotypes were used to assess repertoire richness. For all TCRbeta clonotypes obtained by the gDNA method from several donors, generation probabilities were computed with OLGA. The source is immuneACCESS, and TCRdb retained only in-frame sequences with V and J called. Part of the clones is not carried over; for the studies checked, unresolved V genes explain less than half of this, and the remainder is unexplained. V and J calls and clone size are those listed in that table; D and trimming were worked out from the DNA. The sample profile shows around 2.1 million clones; about 92% of them were found once. In total, the top ten clones hold roughly 1.8% of the sample.

Including the terminal cysteine and phenylalanine, the CDR3 comprises 15 residues. Only the CDR3 DNA stays, 45 bases, in frame from base 1. V is pared back by 7 bases and J by 0 bases, with 13 bases lying between the germline termini. In the germline V gene, CDR1 corresponds to SGHVS and CDR2 to FQNEAQ. For the CD8 naive samples, CD45RO-negative cells were positively selected for CCR7, yielding a CD45RA+CCR7+ population from which TemRA cells were excluded. Healthy HIV-negative adults with no recently reported acute infections or vaccinations were included as donors. Every donor was a Caucasian adult living in Nashville, Tennessee, USA. Blood was collected by leukapheresis, and PBMCs were isolated by Ficoll-Histopaque density gradient centrifugation and then cryopreserved in liquid nitrogen vapor phase. Analytical flow cytometry was used to check the purity and quantity of each magnetically sorted T cell population. Genomic DNA was isolated from every sorted fraction and measured by UV absorbance on a Nanodrop 2000c.

This clone was recorded only once. Its antigen remains undetermined. The input lacks base qualities; no much larger clone sits a single base away. The sequence is built from TRBV7-8 and TRBJ2-1; TRBD2 could be the D gene, as 5 bases match. The sample comprised naive CD8+ T cells from PBMCs. The label giving this sample's cell subset or site can be read as: CD45RA+CCR7+. The receptor's source is a man aged 18 to 29 in good health. Some clones in this sample may be carry-over from other donors' samples. The CDR3 loop reads CASTPAVSSYNEQFF. In nucleotide form, the sequence is TGTGCCAGCACCCCAGCGGTTAGCTCCTACAATGAGCAGTTCTTC.